This is a list of T cell receptor beta chains from one sample in a study of blood T cell repertoires in COVID-19. Profiling relied on immunoSEQ multiplex PCR, and the TCRdb table lists in-frame clones only, not all of them. Of 90,000 to 100,000 clones listed, over 70% are singletons. The sequenced sample was peripheral blood. The receptors originated from a man aged 55 to 70 with acute or convalescent COVID-19. Each CDR3 is given without its conserved first and last residue. The D gene is left open where the match is weak.

J gene,D gene,V gene,CDR3 protein
TRBJ1-4,-,TRBV7-9,ASSPGTSNEKLF
TRBJ1-1,TRBD1,TRBV6-5,ASSYWTGGVTEAF
TRBJ1-3,-,TRBV18,ASSPAAIRGSGNTIY
TRBJ2-3,-,TRBV24-1,ATSDLQIRGYADTQY
TRBJ2-1,TRBD2,TRBV5-1,ASSFLSGSIEQF
TRBJ1-2,-,TRBV4-3,ASSQDSTSYGYT
TRBJ1-6,-,TRBV7-2,ASSFSAGLNSPLH
TRBJ2-7,-,TRBV7-9,ASSLVGASVYQKGEQY
TRBJ2-7,TRBD2,TRBV5-1,ASSLGLADYEQY
TRBJ2-3,TRBD2,TRBV3-1/TRBV3-2,ASSPGTSGTDTQY
TRBJ1-6,-,TRBV2,ASRPNTAASLH
TRBJ1-5,-,TRBV9,ASSVSPSQPQH
TRBJ1-2,-,TRBV7-8,ASSTQQGSGGYT
TRBJ1-1,TRBD1,TRBV28,ASSSRDRGHTEAF
TRBJ1-3,-,TRBV18,ASSPVRGLGNTIY
TRBJ2-4,-,TRBV11-3,ASSSTLEDGIQY
TRBJ2-3,TRBD2,TRBV5-1,ASSLPSGSTDTQY
TRBJ2-4,-,TRBV21-1,ASSFKRVGYLKNIQY
TRBJ2-5,-,TRBV27,ASSPITARETQY
TRBJ2-3,TRBD2,TRBV11-3,ASSLVGLAGAGTDTQY
TRBJ1-3,-,TRBV10-3,AISAWGQGRNTIY
TRBJ1-4,TRBD1,TRBV30,AWSVGTATNEKLF
TRBJ1-5,TRBD1,TRBV5-6,ASSLGRGLNQPQH
TRBJ2-3,-,TRBV27,ASSPEEVAGTDTQY
TRBJ2-1,-,TRBV18,ASSPWDKSNEQF
TRBJ1-2,-,TRBV18,ASGEGQRGYT
TRBJ1-5,-,TRBV2,ASSERGLGGSNQPQH
TRBJ2-1,-,TRBV7-9,ASSSAAGAYNEQF
TRBJ1-3,-,TRBV5-1,ASSLQGSSGNTIY
TRBJ2-1,-,TRBV30,AWSVRAGVV
TRBJ1-5,-,TRBV7-9,ASSLGGINQPQH
TRBJ2-1,-,TRBV10-3,AISEFGSRVSYEQF
TRBJ2-3,-,TRBV2,ASSFSVLSSTDTQY
TRBJ2-2,-,TRBV25-1,ASSEGGTPNTGELF
TRBJ1-2,-,TRBV13,ASSPGQNYGYT
TRBJ2-1,-,TRBV11-3,ASSLAPGYNEQF
TRBJ2-2,TRBD1,TRBV5-5,ASRPGTGESGELF
TRBJ2-3,-,TRBV7-3,ASSFLGTDTQY
TRBJ1-5,-,TRBV30,AWSHREGVTSNQPQH
TRBJ2-4,-,TRBV9,ASSPEGRSGLTKNIQY
TRBJ2-3,-,TRBV11-3,ASSADYVQGTDTQY
TRBJ1-1,-,TRBV19,ASDDRRRPGAEAF
TRBJ1-1,TRBD1,TRBV18,ASSPDRDTEAF
TRBJ2-3,TRBD2,TRBV10-3,AIRLALNTDTQY
TRBJ2-1,TRBD2,TRBV4-1,ASSPLERGMYNEQF
TRBJ2-3,TRBD2,TRBV6-2/TRBV6-3,ASSYTASGADTQY
TRBJ1-1,-,TRBV18,ASSPGTGTRHTEAF
TRBJ1-4,-,TRBV7-9,ASSRRRGGFEKLF
TRBJ1-2,TRBD1,TRBV19,ASSPGQGYGYT
TRBJ2-3,TRBD2,TRBV7-9,ASSSSGGGLTDTQY
TRBJ2-4,TRBD2,TRBV6-4,ASSHRGGGKNIQY
TRBJ2-3,TRBD1,TRBV5-4,ASSVDRGADTQY
TRBJ2-2,TRBD2,TRBV7-2,ASSEGLASTGELF